One and the same sample provided the 28 T cell receptor beta chains below, sequenced in a study of cytomegalovirus exposure and HLA in healthy donors. The data were produced by immunoSEQ multiplex PCR, yet TCRdb's version contains in-frame clones alone and is incomplete. The table has some 130,000 clones, roughly 88% seen once; the top ten hold about 6%. The specimen was PBMCs. These TCRs come from a woman aged 18-35 years in good health and CMV-seropositive.

V usage is TRBV19 and J usage is TRBJ2-7; 7 positions match TRBD2. V was clipped by 1 base and J by 4 bases; unmatched bases: 4. The CDR3 runs to 14 residues. Germline CDR1 and CDR2: LNHDA and SQIVND (reference sequence). Here the CDR3 DNA reads TGTGCCAGTAGTATAGGAGGTAGCGGGTACGAGCAGTACTTC. Amino acid sequence: CASSIGGSGYEQYF.

This chain connects TRBV30 to TRBJ2-5; 9 bases match TRBD2. J was trimmed by 3 bases and V by 2 bases; bases with no gene match: 4. The CDR3 loop spans 14 amino acids. Germline V gives CDR1 GTSNPN, CDR2 SVGIG (reference sequence). CDR3 protein: CAWSWLAGKETQYF. CDR3 in DNA: TGTGCCTGGAGTTGGCTAGCGGGGAAAGAGACCCAGTACTTC.

The chain recombines TRBV19 with TRBJ2-1; TRBD2 matches 8 bases. The V segment lost 4 bases and the J segment 9 bases; nucleotides outside the gene matches: 5. The CDR3 contains 13 residues. The germline V gene encodes CDR1 LNHDA and CDR2 SQIVND (reference sequence). The CDR3 here is CASSRTSRSEQFF. In nucleotides, the CDR3 is TGTGCCAGTAGTAGGACTAGCAGAAGTGAGCAGTTCTTC.

This clone was counted a single time. The chain joins TRBV4-3 to TRBJ2-1; 8 bases map to TRBD2. This CDR3 has 15 residues. V trimming: 0 bases; J trimming: 8 bases; junction bases outside the gene matches: 6. Germline CDR1 reads LGHNA; CDR2 reads YSLEER. The CDR3: CASSQERGGGYEQFF. The CDR3 coding sequence is TGCGCCAGCAGCCAAGAACGGGGGGGCGGCTATGAGCAGTTCTTC.

CDR3 sequence: CASSYKLWTGLPSYNEQFF. The CDR3 DNA reads TGTGCCAGCAGCTACAAACTCTGGACGGGACTGCCTTCCTACAATGAGCAGTTCTTC. The rearrangement links TRBV28 to TRBJ2-1, with D possibly TRBD2 on 6 matching bases. V shed 6 bases and J shed 1 base, with 25 bases lying between them. Germline V gene sequence: CDR1 MDHEN, CDR2 SYDVKM. The CDR3 totals 19 residues.

This clone was seen just once. This chain joins TRBV30 and TRBJ1-1; TRBD1 matches 7 bases. The germline gives CDR1 GTSNPN, CDR2 SVGIG (reference sequence). The trim removed 5 bases at V and 2 bases at J, leaving 5 bases unmatched. The CDR3 is 13 residues long. The CDR3: CAWDNRGNTEAFF. The CDR3 region has the DNA TGTGCCTGGGATAACAGGGGAAACACTGAAGCTTTCTTT.

The chain has TRBV4-1 and TRBJ1-1; D unresolved. Germline CDR1 and CDR2: MGHRA and YSYEKL. The CDR3 is 13 amino acids. The ends were cut back, 0 bases at V and 5 bases at J, with 7 bases in the middle. The DNA for the CDR3 is TGCGCCAGCAGCCAAGATCGGAGGACTGAAGCTTTCTTT. Translated: CASSQDRRTEAFF.

The rearrangement uses TRBV10-1 and TRBJ2-1; 8 bases match TRBD1. The trim removed 6 bases at V and 4 bases at J, leaving 8 bases unmatched. Germline CDR1 reads WNHNN; CDR2 reads SYGVQD (reference sequence). The CDR3 consists of 15 residues. The CDR3: CASRETGDKYNEQFF. CDR3 nucleotide sequence: TGCGCCAGCAGGGAGACAGGGGACAAATACAATGAGCAGTTCTTC.

V and J are TRBV6-5 and TRBJ1-2, with D hard to call. The CDR3 is 16 amino acids. Trimming pared 0 bases from V and 6 bases from J, leaving 17 bases between. Germline V CDR1 and CDR2: MNHEY, SVGAGI. CDR3 sequence: CASSYSLKEREDGYTF. CDR3 coding DNA: TGTGCCAGCAGTTACTCGCTTAAGGAGCGCGAGGATGGCTACACCTTC.

The V and J genes are TRBV7-8 and TRBJ1-1, with D possibly TRBD1 on 5 matching bases. This CDR3 comprises 15 residues. The V end lost 4 bases, the J end lost 5 bases, and 17 bases lay between the germline ends. Germline CDR1 reads SGHVS; CDR2 reads FQNEAQ. The CDR3: CASSWLGQGVTEAFF. The CDR3 nucleotides read TGTGCCAGCAGCTGGTTGGGCCAGGGCGTGACTGAAGCTTTCTTT.

The rearrangement joins TRBV7-8 to TRBJ1-2; a possible D gene is TRBD1 (6 bases). CDR3 size: 15 residues. Trimming removed 5 bases at V and 0 bases at J, with 13 bases between. Germline V gene sequence: CDR1 SGHVS, CDR2 FQNEAQ. This CDR3 is CASSLDRLSNYGYTF. Written as DNA, the CDR3 is TGTGCCAGCAGCCTCGACAGGCTGTCTAACTATGGCTACACCTTC.

The chain couples TRBV27 to TRBJ1-3; D unclear. The germline V and J ends were trimmed by 0 bases and 2 bases, with 8 bases remaining between them. Germline assignment: CDR1 MNHEY and CDR2 SMNVEV (reference sequence). The CDR3 covers 15 residues. CDR3 protein: CASSLSGLPGNTIYF. CDR3 nucleotides: TGTGCCAGCAGTTTATCCGGGTTACCTGGAAACACCATATATTTT.

This chain joins TRBV18 and TRBJ1-1; D may be TRBD1 (5 bases). V was shortened by 0 bases and J by 5 bases, with 16 bases between the two germline ends. This CDR3 contains 16 residues. Germline V gives CDR1 KGHSH, CDR2 LQKENI. The CDR3 DNA follows: TGTGCCAGCTCACCACCTGGATCAGGGTTAGGGACTGAAGCTTTCTTT. Amino acids: CASSPPGSGLGTEAFF.

J is TRBJ2-3 and V is TRBV29-1; tentative D call: TRBD1 (5 bases). This CDR3 comprises 13 residues. Germline lookup yields CDR1 SQVTM and CDR2 ANQGSEA. V lost 3 bases and J 4 bases, leaving 11 bases between the germline ends. Written as DNA, the CDR3 is TGCAGCGTTGAGTTTGGGGCTGCAGATACGCAGTATTTT. Translation: CSVEFGAADTQYF.

The chain has TRBV6-5 and TRBJ2-7; 9 bases agree with TRBD2. V lost 6 bases to trimming and J lost 0 bases; unmatched junction nucleotides: 6. This CDR3 comprises 15 residues. The V gene's germline CDR1 is MNHEY and CDR2 SVGAGI. CDR3: CASRSTSGSSYEQYF. Written as DNA, the CDR3 is TGTGCCAGCAGGTCGACTAGCGGTAGCTCCTACGAGCAGTACTTC.

The CDR3 is CAWSLSRVEQYF. The CDR3 region has the DNA TGTGCCTGGAGTTTATCGAGAGTGGAGCAGTACTTC. The chain carries TRBV30 and TRBJ2-7; D remains unclear. CDR1 and CDR2 (germline): GTSNPN, SVGIG (reference sequence). Trimming took off 2 bases at V and 7 bases at J, with 12 bases between the two ends. The CDR3 sequence is 12 residues long.

This chain joins TRBV15 and TRBJ2-2; 11 nucleotides agree with TRBD2. The CDR3 runs 16 residues. Germline V gene lookup returns CDR1 LNHNV and CDR2 YYDKDF (reference sequence). The trim removed 1 base at V and 6 bases at J, leaving 4 bases unmatched. The CDR3 region is CATSRVLAGGPGELFF. For the CDR3, the DNA is TGTGCCACCAGCAGAGTTCTAGCGGGAGGCCCCGGGGAGCTGTTTTTT.

V and J are TRBV6-7 and TRBJ2-2; maybe TRBD2 (5 bases). TRBV6-7 is marked as an open reading frame, function uncertain. Trimming stripped 10 bases from V and 2 bases from J, with 23 bases between. This CDR3 region has 17 residues. DNA of the CDR3: TGTGCCAACTCAAATCGTTGGGAGATTGACAACACCGGGGAGCTGTTTTTT. It yields the protein CANSNRWEIDNTGELFF.

V is TRBV25-1 and J is TRBJ1-5; maybe TRBD1 (6 bases). Looked up from germline, CDR1 is MGHDK and CDR2 is SYGVNS. CDR3 size: 13 residues. Trimming removed 4 bases from V and 7 bases from J, with 11 bases in between. The CDR3 sequence is CASSATGPQPQHF. CDR3 in DNA: TGTGCCAGCAGTGCTACAGGGCCCCAGCCCCAGCATTTT.

This chain uses TRBV7-2 with TRBJ1-3, with 7 positions matching TRBD1. Germline assignment: CDR1 SGHTA and CDR2 FQGNSA. V dropped 2 bases and J dropped 0; count of bases not matched to a gene: 7. The CDR3 contains 17 residues. The DNA for the CDR3 is TGTGCCAGCAGCTTAATTGGGACAGCGAACTCTGGAAACACCATATATTTT. Translation gives CASSLIGTANSGNTIYF. Together with reference TRBV7-2 and TRBJ1-3, the CDR3 gives the full variable domain: GAGVSQSPSNKVTEKGKDVELRCDPISGHTALYWYRQSLGQGLEFLIYFQGNSAPDKSGLPSDRFSAERTGGSVSTLTIQRTQQEDSAVYLCASSLIGTANSGNTIYFGEGSWLTVV.

The CDR3 bases are TGTGCCAGCAGTCCAACCGGGACACCCTATGGCTACACCTTC. Translated, it gives CASSPTGTPYGYTF. The rearrangement links TRBV27 to TRBJ1-2; D is perhaps TRBD1 (6 bases). Germline values: CDR1 MNHEY, CDR2 SMNVEV (reference sequence). CDR3 length: 14 residues. V was pared by 5 bases and J by 4 bases, with 14 bases between.

The rearrangement joins TRBV19 to TRBJ1-1; D is possibly TRBD1 (6 bases). Per the germline V gene, CDR1 is LNHDA and CDR2 is SQIVND (reference sequence). The V end was cut by 11 bases, the J end by 0 bases, with 19 bases between. The CDR3 runs to 15 residues. The CDR3 coding sequence is TGTGCCTTTTACAGGGAACGCGGCATGAACACTGAAGCTTTCTTT. Residues: CAFYRERGMNTEAFF.

This chain links TRBV30 with TRBJ1-3; D is unclear. V lost 2 bases and J lost 4, with 15 bases in between. Per the germline V gene, CDR1 is GTSNPN and CDR2 is SVGIG (reference sequence). The CDR3 is made up of 15 amino acids. The CDR3 nucleotides are TGTGCCTGGAGTACCCCAGGCGCAGGCGGAAACACCATATATTTT. Translation gives CAWSTPGAGGNTIYF.

The rearrangement joins TRBV7-3 to TRBJ2-2; D not resolved. CDR1 is SGHTA and CDR2 is FQGTGA in the germline V gene. Trimming took 4 bases from V and 1 from J, leaving 13 bases between them. The CDR3 has 16 amino acids. This chain's CDR3 is CASSSNLDKNTGELFF. CDR3 in DNA: TGTGCCAGCAGCTCCAATTTAGACAAGAACACCGGGGAGCTGTTTTTT.

The chain combines TRBV6-5 with TRBJ1-2, with TRBD1 as a possible D gene (6 bases). The CDR3 covers 15 residues. Deletions cut 5 bases from V and 0 bases from J, with 13 bases between. The V gene's germline CDR1 is MNHEY and CDR2 SVGAGI. Here the CDR3 DNA reads TGTGCCAGCAGTAACCAGGGGATAGCTAACTATGGCTACACCTTC. Translating gives CASSNQGIANYGYTF.

The chain links TRBV19 to TRBJ2-2; perhaps TRBD2 as D (6 bases). The CDR3 is 13 amino acids. Germline-derived CDR1 and CDR2 are LNHDA and SQIVND (reference sequence). Trimming removed 7 bases at V and 5 bases at J, with 11 bases between. CDR3 region: CASKRSGTGELFF. For the CDR3, the DNA is TGTGCCAGTAAGCGAAGCGGGACCGGGGAGCTGTTTTTT.

V and J are TRBV9 and TRBJ1-2; 10 bases line up with TRBD1. The germline V gene encodes CDR1 SGDLS and CDR2 YYNGEE. This CDR3 comprises 15 residues. Trimming took 0 bases from V and 7 from J; bases not matched to a gene: 6. The CDR3 bases are TGTGCCAGCAGCGTAGAAGGGACAGGGGTTGGTGGCTACACCTTC. Its protein is CASSVEGTGVGGYTF.

To note about this clone: One end of the junction does not line up with germline, which may come from a read error. The chain is built from TRBV7-7 and TRBJ2-7, with TRBD2 identical over 11 bases. Looked up from germline, CDR1 is SSHAT and CDR2 is FNYEAQ (reference sequence). This CDR3 is built from 14 residues. Here the CDR3 DNA reads TGTGCTAGCAGCCCCGGGACTAGCGGCTACGAGCAGTACTTC. Amino acid sequence: CASSPGTSGYEQYF.